The entry below gives a single T cell receptor (beta chain) sequence along with its context. TCRdb's copy holds only in-frame clones and misses some; the assay was immunoSEQ multiplex PCR. The data show 120,000 or so clones, about nine tenths seen once. The data were obtained in a study of blood T cell repertoires in COVID-19. Germline V gene lookup returns CDR1 SGHAT and CDR2 FQNNGV. This CDR3 is built from 17 residues. V trimming: 2 bases; J trimming: 1 base; junction bases outside the gene matches: 8. Sequencing was carried out using peripheral blood. The sequence was collected from a middle-aged man with acute or convalescent COVID-19. V is TRBV11-2 and J is TRBJ2-5; 9 positions agree with TRBD2. CDR3 protein: CASSLPKRGVSQETQYF. CDR3 DNA: TGTGCCAGCAGCTTACCTAAGCGGGGGGTTTCCCAAGAGACCCAGTACTTC.